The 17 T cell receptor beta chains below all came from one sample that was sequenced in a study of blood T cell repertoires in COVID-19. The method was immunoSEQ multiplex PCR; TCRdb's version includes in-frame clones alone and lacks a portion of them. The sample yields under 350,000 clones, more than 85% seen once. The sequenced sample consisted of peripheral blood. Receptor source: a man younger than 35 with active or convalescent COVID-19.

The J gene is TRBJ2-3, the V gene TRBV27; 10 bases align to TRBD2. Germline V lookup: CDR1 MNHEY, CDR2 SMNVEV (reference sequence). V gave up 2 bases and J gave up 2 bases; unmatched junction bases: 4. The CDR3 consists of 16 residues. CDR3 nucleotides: TGTGCCAGCAGTTTACTAGCGGGGGTATTCACAGATACGCAGTATTTT. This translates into CASSLLAGVFTDTQYF.

The CDR3 reads CASSETPAYTDTQYF. Here the CDR3 DNA reads TGTGCCAGCAGTGAGACTCCGGCGTATACAGATACGCAGTATTTT. V usage is TRBV2 and J usage is TRBJ2-3; D gene ambiguous. Germline values: CDR1 SNHLY, CDR2 FYNNEI. The CDR3 extends over 15 amino acids. V was cut by 3 bases and J by 3 bases, with 13 bases left in between.

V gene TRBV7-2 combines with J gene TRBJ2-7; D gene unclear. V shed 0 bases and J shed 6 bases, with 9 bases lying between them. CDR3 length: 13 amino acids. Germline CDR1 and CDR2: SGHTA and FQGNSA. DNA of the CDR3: TGTGCCAGCAGCTTAGCTCTACCTAGCGAGCAGTACTTC. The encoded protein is CASSLALPSEQYF.

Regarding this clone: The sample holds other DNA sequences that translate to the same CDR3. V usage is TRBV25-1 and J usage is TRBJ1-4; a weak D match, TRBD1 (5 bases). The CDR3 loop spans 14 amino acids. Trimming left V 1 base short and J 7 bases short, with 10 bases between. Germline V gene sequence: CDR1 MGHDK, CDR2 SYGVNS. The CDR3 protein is CASSELGGVEKLFF. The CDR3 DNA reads TGTGCCAGCAGTGAATTGGGAGGGGTTGAAAAACTGTTTTTT.

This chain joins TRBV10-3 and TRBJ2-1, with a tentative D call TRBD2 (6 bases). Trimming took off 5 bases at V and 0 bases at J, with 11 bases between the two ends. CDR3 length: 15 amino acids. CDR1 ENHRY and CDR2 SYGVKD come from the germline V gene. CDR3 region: CAISLRGNSYNEQFF. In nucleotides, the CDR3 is TGTGCCATCAGTCTTCGCGGGAACTCCTACAATGAGCAGTTCTTC.

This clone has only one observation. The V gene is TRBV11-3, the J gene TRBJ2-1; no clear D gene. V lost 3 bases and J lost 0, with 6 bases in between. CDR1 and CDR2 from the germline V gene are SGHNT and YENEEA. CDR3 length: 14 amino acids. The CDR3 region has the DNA TGTGCCAGCAGCTTTTTTAGCTCCTACAATGAGCAGTTCTTC. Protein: CASSFFSSYNEQFF.

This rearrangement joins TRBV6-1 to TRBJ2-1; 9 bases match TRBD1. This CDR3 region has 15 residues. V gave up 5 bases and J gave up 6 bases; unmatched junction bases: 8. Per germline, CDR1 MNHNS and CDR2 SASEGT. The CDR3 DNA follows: TGTGCCAGCAGTTCCGACGGGACAGGGCCCAATGAGCAGTTCTTC. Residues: CASSSDGTGPNEQFF.

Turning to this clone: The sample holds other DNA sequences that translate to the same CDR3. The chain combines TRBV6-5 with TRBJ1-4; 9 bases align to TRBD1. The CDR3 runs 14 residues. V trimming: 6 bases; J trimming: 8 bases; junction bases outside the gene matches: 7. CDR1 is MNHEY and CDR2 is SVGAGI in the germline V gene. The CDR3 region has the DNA TGTGCCAGCAGCCGGGGACAGGGAAACGAAAAACTGTTTTTT. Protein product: CASSRGQGNEKLFF.

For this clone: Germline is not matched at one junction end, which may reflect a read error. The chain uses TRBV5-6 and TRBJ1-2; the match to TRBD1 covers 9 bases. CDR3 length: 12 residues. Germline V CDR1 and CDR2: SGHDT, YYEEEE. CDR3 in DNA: TGTGCCAGCAGCGTGGGACAGGGTGTCCCCAGCTTC. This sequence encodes CASSVGQGVPSF.

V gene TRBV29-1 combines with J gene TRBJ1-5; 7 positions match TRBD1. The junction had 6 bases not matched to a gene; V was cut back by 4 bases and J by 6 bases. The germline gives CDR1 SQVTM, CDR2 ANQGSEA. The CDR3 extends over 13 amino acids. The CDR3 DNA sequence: TGCAGCGTTGCCGGACAGGAGGGTCAGCCCCAGCATTTT. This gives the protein CSVAGQEGQPQHF.

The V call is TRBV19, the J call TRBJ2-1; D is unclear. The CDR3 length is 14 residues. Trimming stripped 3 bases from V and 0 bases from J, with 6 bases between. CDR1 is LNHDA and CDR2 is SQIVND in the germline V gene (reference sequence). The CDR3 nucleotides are TGTGCCAGTAGTATCGAGAGCTCCTACAATGAGCAGTTCTTC. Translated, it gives CASSIESSYNEQFF.

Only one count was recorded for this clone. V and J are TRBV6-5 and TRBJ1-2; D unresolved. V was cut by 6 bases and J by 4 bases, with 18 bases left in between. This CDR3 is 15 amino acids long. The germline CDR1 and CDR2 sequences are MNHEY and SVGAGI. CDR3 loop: CASRSDGLSIYGYTF. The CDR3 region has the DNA TGTGCCAGCAGATCGGACGGACTCTCCATCTATGGCTACACCTTC.

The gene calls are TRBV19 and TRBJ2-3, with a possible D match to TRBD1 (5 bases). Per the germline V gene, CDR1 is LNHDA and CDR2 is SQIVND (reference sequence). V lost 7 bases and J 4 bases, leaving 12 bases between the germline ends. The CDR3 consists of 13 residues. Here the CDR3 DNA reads TGTGCCAGTACACAGCAAGGGGCAGATACGCAGTATTTT. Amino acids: CASTQQGADTQYF.

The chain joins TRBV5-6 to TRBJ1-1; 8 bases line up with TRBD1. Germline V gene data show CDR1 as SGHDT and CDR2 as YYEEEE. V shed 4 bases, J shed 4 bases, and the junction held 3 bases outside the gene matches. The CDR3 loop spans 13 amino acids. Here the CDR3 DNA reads TGTGCCAGCAGCAAACAGGGGGTCACTGAAGCTTTCTTT. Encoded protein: CASSKQGVTEAFF.

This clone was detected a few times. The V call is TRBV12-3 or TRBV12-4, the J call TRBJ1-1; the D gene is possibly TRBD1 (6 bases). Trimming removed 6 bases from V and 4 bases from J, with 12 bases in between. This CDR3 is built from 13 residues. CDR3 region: CASRSTGSTEAFF. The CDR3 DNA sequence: TGTGCCAGCAGGAGCACAGGGAGCACTGAAGCTTTCTTT.

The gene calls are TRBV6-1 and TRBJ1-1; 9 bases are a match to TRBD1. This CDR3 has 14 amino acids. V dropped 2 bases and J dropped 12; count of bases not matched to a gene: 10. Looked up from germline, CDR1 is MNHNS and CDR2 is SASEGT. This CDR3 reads CASSEILGQGASFF. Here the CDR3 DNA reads TGTGCCAGCAGTGAAATCTTGGGACAGGGCGCCTCTTTCTTT.

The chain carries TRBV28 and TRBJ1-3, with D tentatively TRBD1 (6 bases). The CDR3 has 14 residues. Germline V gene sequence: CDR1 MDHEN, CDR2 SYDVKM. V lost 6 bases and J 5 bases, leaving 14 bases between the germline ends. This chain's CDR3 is CASSPDSTRNTIYF. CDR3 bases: TGTGCCAGCAGCCCGGACAGTACTAGAAACACCATATATTTT. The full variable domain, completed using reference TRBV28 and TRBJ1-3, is DVKVTQSSRYLVKRTGEKVFLECVQDMDHENMFWYRQDPGLGLRLIYFSYDVKMKEKGDIPEGYSVSREKKERFSLILESASTNQTSMYLCASSPDSTRNTIYFGEGSWLTVV.